The next 30 T cell receptor beta chains were all read from a single sample in a study of radiation and T cells in renal cell carcinoma. The assay was immunoSEQ multiplex PCR, and TCRdb's table has in-frame clones only and misses some. The data show 100,000 to 150,000 clones, with roughly 80% seen just once and approximately 3% held by the top ten. The time point is: baseline pretreatment blood. Treatment indicated: 15 Gy SBRT to primary tumor, nephrectomy 4 weeks later. Sequenced here: blood, sampled from a patient whose treatment included radiotherapy and nephrectomy. The receptors come from a woman in her sixties or seventies with renal cell carcinoma.

This chain joins TRBV27 and TRBJ1-1; a weak D match, TRBD1 (5 bases). Trimming shortened V by 6 bases and J by 7 bases, and 15 bases separated the two germline ends. The CDR3 runs 13 residues. The germline CDR1 and CDR2 sequences are MNHEY and SMNVEV (reference sequence). The CDR3 sequence: CASSWGNRGEAFF. CDR3 in DNA: TGTGCCAGCAGCTGGGGGAACCGGGGTGAAGCTTTCTTT.

The V and J genes are TRBV27 and TRBJ2-7; D could derive from TRBD1 or TRBD2 (6 bases each). Germline values: CDR1 MNHEY, CDR2 SMNVEV (reference sequence). CDR3 length equals 13 residues. V shed 6 bases and J shed 2 bases, with 11 bases lying between them. The CDR3 sequence is CASSLGGPYEQYF. For the CDR3, the DNA is TGTGCCAGCAGCCTCGGGGGCCCCTACGAGCAGTACTTC.

The sample holds one count of this clone. V and J are TRBV7-9 and TRBJ2-3; either TRBD1 or TRBD2 may supply D (5 bases each). The CDR3 is made up of 11 amino acids. V lost 5 bases and J 15 bases, leaving 15 bases between the germline ends. Looked up from germline, CDR1 is SEHNR and CDR2 is FQNEAQ (reference sequence). The CDR3: CASSSLRDEYF. CDR3 DNA: TGTGCCAGCAGCAGCCTGAGGGACGAATATTTT.

This clone was recorded once. The V call is TRBV4-1, the J call TRBJ1-1; TRBD1 matches at 7 bases. Looked up from germline, CDR1 is MGHRA and CDR2 is YSYEKL. Unmatched junction bases numbered 5, after V lost 7 bases and J lost 0 bases. This CDR3 is 14 amino acids long. The CDR3 sequence: CASTRDSLNTEAFF. CDR3 nucleotides: TGCGCCAGCACACGGGACAGCCTGAACACTGAAGCTTTCTTT.

Notes on this clone: Relative to the germline gene, one junction end is altered; a read error may explain this. The chain recombines TRBV28 with TRBJ1-6, with no clear D. CDR1 is MDHEN and CDR2 is SYDVKM in the germline V gene. The CDR3 runs to 14 residues. In nucleotides, the CDR3 is TGTGCCAGCATGGTAGGGCAGGTTGGTTCACTCCTCCACTTT. Its translation is CASMVGQVGSLLHF.

V gene TRBV7-9 combines with J gene TRBJ1-4, with TRBD1 identical over 7 bases. Germline loops: CDR1 SEHNR, CDR2 FQNEAQ (reference sequence). The CDR3 is 14 residues long. V dropped 3 bases and J dropped 5; count of bases not matched to a gene: 3. DNA of the CDR3: TGTGCCAGCAGCTTCGGGGACAGAAATGAAAAACTGTTTTTT. It specifies CASSFGDRNEKLFF.

V and J are TRBV28 and TRBJ1-1, with a tentative D call TRBD1 (6 bases). The germline V gene encodes CDR1 MDHEN and CDR2 SYDVKM. V dropped 2 bases and J dropped 3 bases, with 10 bases sitting between them. This CDR3 is 14 amino acids long. CDR3 sequence (DNA): TGTGCCAGCAGTTTAGGACAGTTTGACACTGAAGCTTTCTTT. Its protein product is CASSLGQFDTEAFF.

This clone was seen a handful of times. The rearrangement uses TRBV7-3 and TRBJ1-5, with 11 positions matching TRBD1. This CDR3 region has 15 residues. Germline loops: CDR1 SGHTA, CDR2 FQGTGA. J gave up 6 bases and V 0 bases, and 1 base lay outside the gene matches. CDR3 in DNA: TGTGCCAGCAGCTTAACGGGACAGGGGGGTCAGCCCCAGCATTTT. Encoded protein: CASSLTGQGGQPQHF.

CDR3 amino acids: CASSLESYTGELFF. The CDR3 DNA reads TGCGCCAGCAGCTTGGAGAGCTACACCGGGGAGCTGTTTTTT. The gene calls are TRBV5-1 and TRBJ2-2; no reliable D call. V gave up 0 bases and J gave up 3 bases, with 6 bases separating them. The germline V gene has CDR1 SGHRS and CDR2 YFSETQ. The CDR3 sequence is 14 residues long.

The chain carries TRBV5-1 and TRBJ2-3, with TRBD1 matching over 9 bases. Losses at the gene ends were 4 bases for V and 4 bases for J; bases not matched to a gene: 10. Germline lookup yields CDR1 SGHRS and CDR2 YFSETQ. This CDR3 has 16 residues. The CDR3 spells CASSPGQGKGADTQYF. CDR3 nucleotides: TGCGCCAGCAGCCCGGGACAGGGAAAAGGTGCAGATACGCAGTATTTT.

The rearrangement joins TRBV7-9 to TRBJ2-1; D call uncertain. CDR3 length: 12 amino acids. V dropped 1 base and J dropped 4 bases, with 2 bases sitting between them. Germline CDR1 is SEHNR and CDR2 is FQNEAQ (reference sequence). CDR3 amino acids: CASSLGYNEQFF. In DNA, the CDR3 is TGTGCCAGCAGCTTAGGGTACAATGAGCAGTTCTTC.

The V and J genes are TRBV5-1 and TRBJ1-1; D is ambiguous. The CDR3 spans 17 residues. The germline V gene has CDR1 SGHRS and CDR2 YFSETQ. V dropped 4 bases and J dropped 0 bases, with 19 bases sitting between them. The CDR3 loop reads CASSPGFSRRVNTEAFF. The CDR3 bases are TGCGCCAGCAGCCCTGGGTTCAGTAGGAGAGTGAACACTGAAGCTTTCTTT.

J is TRBJ1-3 and V is TRBV5-1; D gene ambiguous. Germline V gene data show CDR1 as SGHRS and CDR2 as YFSETQ. With 0 bases removed from V and 0 bases from J, the gap between germline ends came to 10 bases. The CDR3 runs 16 residues. CDR3 protein: CASSLARQDSGNTIYF. DNA for the CDR3: TGCGCCAGCAGCTTGGCCCGGCAGGACTCTGGAAACACCATATATTTT.

This chain connects TRBV13 to TRBJ2-3; D is unresolved. CDR3 size: 18 residues. V was pared by 0 bases and J by 2 bases, with 18 bases between. CDR1 and CDR2 (germline): PRHDT, FYEKMQ (reference sequence). This CDR3 reads CASSLGRRSRLDTDTQYF. The DNA for the CDR3 is TGTGCCAGCAGCTTAGGCAGGCGGAGCAGGCTAGACACAGATACGCAGTATTTT.

V usage is TRBV5-1 and J usage is TRBJ1-4, with D perhaps TRBD1 (5 bases). Germline assignment: CDR1 SGHRS and CDR2 YFSETQ. The CDR3 runs to 15 residues. Deletions cut 4 bases from V and 4 bases from J, with 14 bases between. The CDR3: CASSEGIQGNEKLFF. The CDR3 DNA follows: TGCGCCAGCAGCGAAGGAATTCAGGGTAATGAAAAACTGTTTTTT.

This clone was seen once. The rearrangement uses TRBV7-9 and TRBJ2-1, with D possibly being TRBD1 (6 bases). V was trimmed by 5 bases and J by 9 bases, leaving 14 bases between them. The germline V gene has CDR1 SEHNR and CDR2 FQNEAQ (reference sequence). The CDR3 spans 13 residues. The CDR3 DNA sequence: TGTGCCAGCAGCCTCGGACAGTTCGGTGAGCAGTTCTTC. This translates into CASSLGQFGEQFF.

This sequence joins TRBV7-2 and TRBJ2-1; possibly TRBD1 for D (7 bases). Trimming stripped 7 bases from V and 1 base from J, with 11 bases between. The CDR3 consists of 14 residues. Germline V gene data show CDR1 as SGHTA and CDR2 as FQGNSA. The CDR3 nucleotides read TGTGCCAGCATACCAGGGGGGTCCTACAATGAGCAGTTCTTC. It specifies CASIPGGSYNEQFF. Supplemented by reference TRBV7-2 and TRBJ2-1, the full variable domain reads GAGVSQSPSNKVTEKGKDVELRCDPISGHTALYWYRQSLGQGLEFLIYFQGNSAPDKSGLPSDRFSAERTGGSVSTLTIQRTQQEDSAVYLCASIPGGSYNEQFFGPGTRLTVL.

The J gene is TRBJ2-5, the V gene TRBV6-1; 7 nucleotides agree with TRBD2. Trimming at V came to 4 bases and at J to 5 bases, leaving 4 bases not matched to a gene. The V gene's germline CDR1 is MNHNS and CDR2 SASEGT. There are 13 residues in the CDR3. The CDR3 bases are TGTGCCAGCAGTGTGGGACTAATGGAGACCCAGTACTTC. Its translation is CASSVGLMETQYF.

The genes are TRBV18 and TRBJ1-1, with 9 bases lining up with TRBD1. The CDR3 runs to 16 residues. Germline V gives CDR1 KGHSH, CDR2 LQKENI. The trim removed 4 bases at V and 2 bases at J, leaving 8 bases unmatched. As DNA, the CDR3 is TGTGCCAGCTCACAAACAGGGGGCGCGTCAAACACTGAAGCTTTCTTT. Encoded protein: CASSQTGGASNTEAFF.

This rearrangement joins TRBV5-4 to TRBJ1-4; D not certain. The CDR3 contains 16 residues. Germline CDR1 SGHNT, CDR2 YYREEE (reference sequence). Trimming removed 0 bases at V and 4 bases at J, with 13 bases between. The CDR3 region has the DNA TGTGCCAGCAGCTTGGTCGGGCAGAGTATTAATGAAAAACTGTTTTTT. This translates into CASSLVGQSINEKLFF. The variable domain in full, completed from reference TRBV5-4 and TRBJ1-4, reads ETGVTQSPTHLIKTRGQQVTLRCSSQSGHNTVSWYQQALGQGPQFIFQYYREEENGRGNFPPRFSGLQFPNYSSELNVNALELDDSALYLCASSLVGQSINEKLFFGSGTQLSVL.

This clone was seen only once. The chain uses TRBV15 and TRBJ2-7, with TRBD2 as a possible D gene (5 bases). Trimming stripped 1 base from V and 5 bases from J, with 12 bases between. This CDR3 is built from 14 residues. Looked up from germline, CDR1 is LNHNV and CDR2 is YYDKDF (reference sequence). The CDR3 region is CATSRGFGGNEQYF. The CDR3 nucleotides are TGTGCCACCAGCAGAGGCTTTGGAGGTAACGAGCAGTACTTC.

The chain joins TRBV7-9 to TRBJ1-1; D is undetermined. V was pared by 1 base and J by 0 bases, with 6 bases between. The germline V gene has CDR1 SEHNR and CDR2 FQNEAQ (reference sequence). This CDR3 is built from 14 residues. The chain's CDR3 is CASSLGAVNTEAFF. The DNA of the CDR3 is TGTGCCAGCAGCTTAGGGGCAGTGAACACTGAAGCTTTCTTT.

This sequence joins TRBV7-2 and TRBJ1-2, with D unclear. V dropped 1 base and J dropped 4 bases, with 10 bases sitting between them. Germline CDR1 is SGHTA and CDR2 is FQGNSA. This CDR3 spans 14 amino acids. The CDR3: CASSLDSSSYGYTF. The CDR3 DNA reads TGTGCCAGCAGCTTAGATTCAAGCAGCTATGGCTACACCTTC.

This chain joins TRBV19 and TRBJ2-2; tentative D call: TRBD2 (7 bases). V lost 5 bases and J lost 4, with 14 bases in between. Germline V CDR1 and CDR2: LNHDA, SQIVND (reference sequence). This CDR3 contains 15 residues. CDR3 sequence (DNA): TGTGCCAGTAGTCCCGGGGGGCCGCTCACCGGGGAGCTGTTTTTT. This codes for CASSPGGPLTGELFF.

The rearrangement joins TRBV15 to TRBJ1-1; D remains unclear. Deletions cut 9 bases from V and 5 bases from J, with 16 bases between. The CDR3 contains 13 residues. From germline, CDR1 is LNHNV and CDR2 YYDKDF (reference sequence). CDR3 coding DNA: TGTGCCACAGACACGGAAGAGAGGACTGAAGCTTTCTTT. It yields the protein CATDTEERTEAFF.

The chain links TRBV6-5 to TRBJ2-1; D not resolved. This CDR3 has 12 residues. Germline assignment: CDR1 MNHEY and CDR2 SVGAGI. Trimming stripped 6 bases from V and 2 bases from J, with 5 bases between. The CDR3 is CASSTAYNEQFF. In nucleotides, the CDR3 is TGTGCCAGCAGCACCGCCTACAATGAGCAGTTCTTC.

The gene calls are TRBV7-6 and TRBJ2-1, with TRBD2 as a possible D gene (6 bases). Trimming pared 1 base from V and 1 base from J, leaving 11 bases between. Germline loops: CDR1 SGHVS, CDR2 FNYEAQ. The CDR3 consists of 16 residues. CDR3 DNA sequence: TGTGCCAGCAGCTTAGAGGTCAGCGGGTCCTACAATGAGCAGTTCTTC. This encodes CASSLEVSGSYNEQFF.

The V gene is TRBV7-9, the J gene TRBJ2-3; 10 bases are a match to TRBD2. The CDR3 runs to 15 residues. J was trimmed by 3 bases and V by 4 bases; bases with no gene match: 4. Per germline, CDR1 SEHNR and CDR2 FQNEAQ (reference sequence). The CDR3 reads CASSSSGGLTDTQYF. The DNA of the CDR3 is TGTGCCAGCAGCTCTAGCGGGGGTTTAACAGATACGCAGTATTTT.

J is TRBJ1-2 and V is TRBV5-1; 7 bases agree with TRBD1. The CDR3 covers 13 residues. V lost 1 base, J lost 6 bases, and 3 bases stayed unmatched. The V gene's germline CDR1 is SGHRS and CDR2 YFSETQ. The CDR3 coding sequence is TGCGCCAGCAGCTTGACAGGGGACAATGGCTACACCTTC. Its protein product is CASSLTGDNGYTF.

The chain links TRBV4-2 to TRBJ2-3; 7 nucleotides line up with TRBD1. Germline lookup yields CDR1 LGHNA and CDR2 YNFKEQ. CDR3 length equals 15 residues. The ends lost 4 bases at V and 5 bases at J; junction bases unmatched: 9. The CDR3 coding sequence is TGTGCCAGCAGCCCGTGGGACAGCAGGCGAGATACGCAGTATTTT. As protein: CASSPWDSRRDTQYF.